The entry that follows covers one T cell receptor beta chain sequence. Its specificity is unknown. The sample belongs to a study of healthy donors' naive CD4 and CD8 T cells. Turning to the study itself: A new alpha primer set targeted every functional IMGT alpha variant.

A linear amplification protocol produced the TCR libraries from 500 ng of total RNA. TCRdb re-derived calls from the reads in MiXCR, one entry per CDR3 protein. The sample consists of about 180,000 distinct CDR3 sequences, about 74% of them appearing once. Study outcomes and limitations: A reported CD4+/CD8+ bias affected most V and J genes in naive cells. Homeostatic proliferation of naive T cells was not examined as a bias source.

The sequence was collected from a pool of human donors in good health; the sample pools cells from several healthy donors. Input material: naive CD4+ and CD8+ T cells sorted from blood, pooled from several donors.

For the CDR3, the DNA is TGTGCCAGTAGTATAGATCTCCTACCTCCTACGCAGTATTTT. Residues: CASSIDLLPPTQYF. The rearrangement joins TRBV19 to TRBJ2-3; D remains ambiguous. Trimming cost V 0 bases and J 8 bases, with 12 bases left between them. This CDR3 spans 14 amino acids. In germline, CDR1 is LNHDA, CDR2 SQIVND (reference sequence).